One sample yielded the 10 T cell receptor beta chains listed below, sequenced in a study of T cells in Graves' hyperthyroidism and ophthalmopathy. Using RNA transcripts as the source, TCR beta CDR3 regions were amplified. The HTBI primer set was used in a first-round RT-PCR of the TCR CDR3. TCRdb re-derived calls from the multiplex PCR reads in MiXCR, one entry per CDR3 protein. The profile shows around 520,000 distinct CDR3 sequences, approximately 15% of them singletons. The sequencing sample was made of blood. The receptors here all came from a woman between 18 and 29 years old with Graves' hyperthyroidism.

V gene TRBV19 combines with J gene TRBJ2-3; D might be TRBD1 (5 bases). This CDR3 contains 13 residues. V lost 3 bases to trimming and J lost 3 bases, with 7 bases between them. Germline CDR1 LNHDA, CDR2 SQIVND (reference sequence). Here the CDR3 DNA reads TGTGCCAGTAGTATTGGGGCGACAGATACGCAGTATTTT. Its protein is CASSIGATDTQYF. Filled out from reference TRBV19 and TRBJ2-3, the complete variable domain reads DGGITQSPKYLFRKEGQNVTLSCEQNLNHDAMYWYRQDPGQGLRLIYYSQIVNDFQKGDIAEGYSVSREKKESFPLTVTSAQKNPTAFYLCASSIGATDTQYFGPGTRLTVL.

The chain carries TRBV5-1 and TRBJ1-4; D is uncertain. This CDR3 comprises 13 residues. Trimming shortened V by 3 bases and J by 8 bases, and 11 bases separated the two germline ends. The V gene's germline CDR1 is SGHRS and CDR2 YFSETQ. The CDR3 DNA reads TGCGCCAGCAGCTCCCGGCGTGACGAAAAACTGTTTTTT. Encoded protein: CASSSRRDEKLFF. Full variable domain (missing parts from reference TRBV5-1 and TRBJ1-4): KAGVTQTPRYLIKTRGQQVTLSCSPISGHRSVSWYQQTPGQGLQFLFEYFSETQRNKGNFPGRFSGRQFSNSRSEMNVSTLELGDSALYLCASSSRRDEKLFFGSGTQLSVL.

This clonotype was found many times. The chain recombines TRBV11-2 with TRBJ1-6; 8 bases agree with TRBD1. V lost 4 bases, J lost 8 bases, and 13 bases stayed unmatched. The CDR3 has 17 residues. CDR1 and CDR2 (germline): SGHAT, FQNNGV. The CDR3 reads CASSSWGQELRHSPLHF. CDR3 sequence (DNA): TGTGCCAGCAGCTCTTGGGGACAGGAATTAAGGCATTCACCCCTCCACTTT.

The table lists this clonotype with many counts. CDR3 sequence reads: CASSWKGDPFNYGYTF. The CDR3 nucleotides read TGTGCCAGCAGTTGGAAAGGAGACCCATTTAACTATGGCTACACCTTC. This sequence joins TRBV27 and TRBJ1-2, with D unclear. The germline CDR1 and CDR2 sequences are MNHEY and SMNVEV (reference sequence). V lost 4 bases and J 1 base, leaving 16 bases between the germline ends. The CDR3 is 16 residues long.

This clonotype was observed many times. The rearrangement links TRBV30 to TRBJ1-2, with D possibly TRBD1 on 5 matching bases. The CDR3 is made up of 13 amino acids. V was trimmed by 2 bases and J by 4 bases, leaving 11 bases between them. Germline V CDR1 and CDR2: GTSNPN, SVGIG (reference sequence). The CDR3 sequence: CAWSLTVIYGYTF. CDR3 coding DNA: TGTGCCTGGAGTCTGACAGTCATCTATGGCTACACCTTC.

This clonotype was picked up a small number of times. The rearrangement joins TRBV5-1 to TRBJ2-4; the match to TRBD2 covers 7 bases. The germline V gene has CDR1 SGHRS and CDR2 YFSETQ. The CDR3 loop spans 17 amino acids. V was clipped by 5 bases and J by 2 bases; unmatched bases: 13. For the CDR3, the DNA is TGCGCCAGCAGTTCAGGGTGGCGGGAGCATCCCAAAAACATTCAGTACTTC. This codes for CASSSGWREHPKNIQYF.

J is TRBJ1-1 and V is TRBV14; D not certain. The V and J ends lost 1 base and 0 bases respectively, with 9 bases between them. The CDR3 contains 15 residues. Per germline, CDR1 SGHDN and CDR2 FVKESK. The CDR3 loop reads CASSQARVMNTEAFF. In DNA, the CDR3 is TGTGCCAGCAGCCAAGCCCGGGTCATGAACACTGAAGCTTTCTTT. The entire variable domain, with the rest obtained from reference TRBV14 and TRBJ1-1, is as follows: EAGVTQFPSHSVIEKGQTVTLRCDPISGHDNLYWYRRVMGKEIKFLLHFVKESKQDESGMPNNRFLAERTGGTYSTLKVQPAELEDSGVYFCASSQARVMNTEAFFGQGTRLTVV.

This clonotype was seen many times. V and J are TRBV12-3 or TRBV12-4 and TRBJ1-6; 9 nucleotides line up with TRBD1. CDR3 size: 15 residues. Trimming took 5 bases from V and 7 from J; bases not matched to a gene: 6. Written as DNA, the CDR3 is TGTGCCAGCAGTCCCGGACAGGGGATCAATTCACCCCTCCACTTT. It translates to CASSPGQGINSPLHF.

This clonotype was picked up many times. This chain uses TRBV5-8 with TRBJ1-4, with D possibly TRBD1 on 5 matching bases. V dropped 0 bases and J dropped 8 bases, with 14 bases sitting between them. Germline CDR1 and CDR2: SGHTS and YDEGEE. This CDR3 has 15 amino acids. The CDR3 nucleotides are TGTGCCAGCAGCTTGGTCGGGGCCAGTCGGGAAAAACTGTTTTTT. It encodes CASSLVGASREKLFF.

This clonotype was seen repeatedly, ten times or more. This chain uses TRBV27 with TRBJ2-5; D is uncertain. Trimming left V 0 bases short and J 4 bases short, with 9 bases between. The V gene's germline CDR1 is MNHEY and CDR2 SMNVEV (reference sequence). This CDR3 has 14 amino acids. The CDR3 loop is CASSLSFSGETQYF. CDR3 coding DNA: TGTGCCAGCAGTTTATCGTTTAGTGGAGAGACCCAGTACTTC.